The subject of this entry is one TCR beta chain. Other DNA sequences in the sample encode the same CDR3. Trimming shortened V by 4 bases and J by 5 bases, and 8 bases separated the two germline ends. The CDR3 extends over 11 amino acids. Looked up from germline, CDR1 is SQVTM and CDR2 is ANQGSEA. The data were taken from a study of blood T cell repertoires in COVID-19. Study at large: The samples span acute and convalescent COVID-19 from the United States, Italy and Spain. PBMCs, B-cell-depleted T cells, or T cells were the source of the cDNA or gDNA that made up the material.

In the original processing: Estimation of nucleated cell counts was performed using reference gene primer amplification. Assay: immunoSEQ multiplex PCR; the TCRdb copy retains only in-frame clones and omits some. V and J calls and clone size are as listed in that table; D and trimming were resolved from the DNA. The sample yields roughly 200,000 clones, 88% seen once. This sequence was found in a woman in her thirties with acute or convalescent COVID-19. The sample comprised peripheral blood. The chain is built from TRBV29-1 and TRBJ2-5; D may be TRBD2 (5 bases). The CDR3 loop reads CSVGRGETQYF. In DNA, the CDR3 is TGCAGCGTTGGCCGCGGGGAGACCCAGTACTTC.